This T cell receptor beta chain came from a study of cytomegalovirus exposure and HLA in healthy donors. Across the study: Previous work identified around 120 million unique TCR beta sequences from 150 million to 200 million T cells. General study points: Listed as cytomegalovirus-associated were 150 to 200 TCR beta chains. Immune exposure was documented only through CMV serostatus.

With 60 Vbeta and 13 Jbeta primers, the PCR was carried out. As originally analysed: The authors later counted about 80 million unique TCR beta chains, some 12 million of them shared. TCRdb keeps only in-frame clones here, not all; method: immunoSEQ multiplex PCR. The D gene and trimming were derived from the DNA, and the V and J assignments and clone size from that table. The repertoire shows around 140,000 clones; the top ten hold approximately 2%. Notes on this clone: The antigen remains unidentified. Other nucleotide sequences in the sample specify the same CDR3.

Germline V gene sequence: CDR1 SGHRS, CDR2 YFSETQ. The junction had 5 bases not matched to a gene; V was cut back by 2 bases and J by 4 bases. The length of the CDR3 is 15 residues. The receptor was derived from a woman between 18 and 30 years old in good health and CMV-seronegative. Sequencing was performed on PBMCs. The rearrangement uses TRBV5-1 and TRBJ2-3, with TRBD2 matching 9 bases. CDR3 sequence: CASSFSGSGADTQYF. The CDR3, as DNA: TGCGCCAGCAGCTTTAGCGGGAGTGGGGCAGATACGCAGTATTTT.